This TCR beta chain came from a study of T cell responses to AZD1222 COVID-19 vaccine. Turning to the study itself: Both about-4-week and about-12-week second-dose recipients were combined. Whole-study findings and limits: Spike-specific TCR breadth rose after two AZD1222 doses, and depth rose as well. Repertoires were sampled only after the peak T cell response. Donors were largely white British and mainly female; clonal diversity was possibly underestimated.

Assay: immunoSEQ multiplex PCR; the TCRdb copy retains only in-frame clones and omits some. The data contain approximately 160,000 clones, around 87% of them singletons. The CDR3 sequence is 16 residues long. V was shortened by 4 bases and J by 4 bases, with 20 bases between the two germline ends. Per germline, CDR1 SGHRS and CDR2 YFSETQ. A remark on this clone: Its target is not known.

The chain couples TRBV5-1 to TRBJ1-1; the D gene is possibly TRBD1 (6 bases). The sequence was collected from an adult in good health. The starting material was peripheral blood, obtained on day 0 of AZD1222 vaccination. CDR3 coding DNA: TGCGCCAGCAGCCACCGGGACACAGAGGAGGGCACTGAAGCTTTCTTT. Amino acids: CASSHRDTEEGTEAFF.